Detailed here is one T cell receptor (beta chain). V lost 6 bases, J lost 2 bases, and 14 bases lay in between. The CDR3 runs 14 residues. Germline CDR1 and CDR2: MDHEN and SYDVKM. The source of the sample is a study of blood T cell repertoires in COVID-19. Study summary: From the United States, Italy and Spain came samples of acute and convalescent COVID-19. The cDNA or gDNA used as material had been derived from T cells, B-cell-depleted T cells, or PBMCs.

Authors' data handling: Reference gene primer amplification gave nucleated cell count estimates. Only in-frame clones appear in the TCRdb table, and some are missing; sequencing was by immunoSEQ multiplex PCR. That table furnishes V, J and clone size, whereas the DNA furnished D and trimming. The sample lists about 130,000 clones, 92% seen once, with 2.1% in the top ten. The receptor was derived from a man between 45 and 60 years old with COVID-19, enrolled during active disease. The chain carries TRBV28 and TRBJ2-7, with D perhaps matching TRBD1 (6 bases). The sample comprised peripheral blood. CDR3: CASSRQGPTYEQYF. CDR3 DNA: TGTGCCAGCAGCCGTCAGGGGCCGACCTACGAGCAGTACTTC.